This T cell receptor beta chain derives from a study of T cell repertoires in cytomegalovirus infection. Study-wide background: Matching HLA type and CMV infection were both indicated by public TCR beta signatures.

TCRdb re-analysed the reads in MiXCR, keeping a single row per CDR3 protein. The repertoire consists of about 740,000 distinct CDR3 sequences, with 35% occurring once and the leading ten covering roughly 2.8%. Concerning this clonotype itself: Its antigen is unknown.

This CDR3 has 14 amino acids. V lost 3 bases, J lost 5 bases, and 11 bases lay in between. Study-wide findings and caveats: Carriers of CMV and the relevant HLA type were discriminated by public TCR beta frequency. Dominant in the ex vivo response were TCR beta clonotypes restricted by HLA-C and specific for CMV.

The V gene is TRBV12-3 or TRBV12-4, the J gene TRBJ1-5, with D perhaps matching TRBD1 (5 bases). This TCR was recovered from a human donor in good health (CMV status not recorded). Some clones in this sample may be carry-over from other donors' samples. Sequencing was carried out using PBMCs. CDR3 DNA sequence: TGTGCCAGCAGTTTCAACGGGGGGGATCAGCCCCAGCATTTT. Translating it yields CASSFNGGDQPQHF.